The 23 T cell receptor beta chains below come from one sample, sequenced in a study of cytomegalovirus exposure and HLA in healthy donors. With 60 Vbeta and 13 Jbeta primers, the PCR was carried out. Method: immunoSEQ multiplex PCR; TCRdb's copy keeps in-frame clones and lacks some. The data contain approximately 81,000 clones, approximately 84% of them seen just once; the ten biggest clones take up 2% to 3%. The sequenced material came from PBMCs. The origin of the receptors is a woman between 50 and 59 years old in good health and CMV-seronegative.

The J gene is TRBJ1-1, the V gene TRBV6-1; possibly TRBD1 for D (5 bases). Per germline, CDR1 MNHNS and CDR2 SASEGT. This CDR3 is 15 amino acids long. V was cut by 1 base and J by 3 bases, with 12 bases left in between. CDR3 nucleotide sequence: TGTGCCAGCAGTGAAGTAAGGGAGGGGTACACTGAAGCTTTCTTT. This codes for CASSEVREGYTEAFF.

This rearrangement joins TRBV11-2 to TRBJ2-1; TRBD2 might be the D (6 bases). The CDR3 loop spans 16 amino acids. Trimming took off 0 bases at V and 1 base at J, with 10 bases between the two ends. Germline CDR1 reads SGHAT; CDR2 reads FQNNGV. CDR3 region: CASSLDRGASYNEQFF. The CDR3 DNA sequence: TGTGCCAGCAGCTTAGACCGCGGGGCTTCCTACAATGAGCAGTTCTTC.

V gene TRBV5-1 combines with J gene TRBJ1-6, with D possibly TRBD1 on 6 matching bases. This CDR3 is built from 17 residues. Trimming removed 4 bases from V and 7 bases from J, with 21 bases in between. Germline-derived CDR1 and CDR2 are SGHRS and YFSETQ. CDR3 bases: TGCGCCAGCAGCCCTAGGACAGATCACGGCAGAAATTCACCCCTCCACTTT. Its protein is CASSPRTDHGRNSPLHF.

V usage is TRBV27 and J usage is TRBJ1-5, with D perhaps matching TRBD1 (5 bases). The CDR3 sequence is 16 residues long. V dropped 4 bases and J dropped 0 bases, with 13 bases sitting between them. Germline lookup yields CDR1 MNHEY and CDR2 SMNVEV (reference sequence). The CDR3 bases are TGTGCCAGCAGTTCGTCGACAGTCCCTAGCAATCAGCCCCAGCATTTT. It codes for CASSSSTVPSNQPQHF.

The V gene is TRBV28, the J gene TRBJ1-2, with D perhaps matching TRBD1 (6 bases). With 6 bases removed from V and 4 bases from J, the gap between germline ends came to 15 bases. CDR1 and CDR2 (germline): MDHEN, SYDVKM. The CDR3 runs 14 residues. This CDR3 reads CASSPAGGVYGYTF. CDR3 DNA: TGTGCCAGCAGCCCAGCGGGGGGCGTCTATGGCTACACCTTC.

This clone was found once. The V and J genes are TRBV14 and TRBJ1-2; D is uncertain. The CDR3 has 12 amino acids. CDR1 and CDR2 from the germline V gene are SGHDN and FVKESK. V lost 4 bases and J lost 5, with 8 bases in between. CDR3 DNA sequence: TGTGCCAGCAGCCTGGGAGGATATGGCTACACCTTC. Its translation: CASSLGGYGYTF.

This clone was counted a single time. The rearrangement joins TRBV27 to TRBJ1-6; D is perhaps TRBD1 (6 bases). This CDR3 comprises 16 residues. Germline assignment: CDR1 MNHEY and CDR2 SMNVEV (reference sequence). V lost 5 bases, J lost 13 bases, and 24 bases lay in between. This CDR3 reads CASSPKGHLLGLPLHF. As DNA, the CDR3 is TGTGCCAGCAGTCCTAAGGGACACCTGTTGGGGCTGCCCCTCCACTTT.

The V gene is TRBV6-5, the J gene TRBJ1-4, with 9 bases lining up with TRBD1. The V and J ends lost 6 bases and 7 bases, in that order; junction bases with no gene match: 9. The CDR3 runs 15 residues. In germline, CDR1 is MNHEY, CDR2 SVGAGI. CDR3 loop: CASRKQGAFSEKLFF. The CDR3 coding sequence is TGTGCCAGCAGAAAACAGGGGGCGTTTTCTGAAAAACTGTTTTTT.

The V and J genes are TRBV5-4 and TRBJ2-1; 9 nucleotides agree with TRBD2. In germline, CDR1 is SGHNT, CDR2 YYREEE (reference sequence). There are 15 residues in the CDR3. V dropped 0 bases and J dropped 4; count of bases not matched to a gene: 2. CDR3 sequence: CASSLALAGYNEQFF. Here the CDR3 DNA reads TGTGCCAGCAGCTTGGCCCTAGCGGGGTACAATGAGCAGTTCTTC.

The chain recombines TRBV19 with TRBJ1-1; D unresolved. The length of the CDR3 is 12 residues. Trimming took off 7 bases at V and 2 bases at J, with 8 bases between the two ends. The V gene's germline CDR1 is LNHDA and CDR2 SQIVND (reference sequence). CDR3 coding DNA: TGTGCCAGTAATTCGCTAAACACTGAAGCTTTCTTT. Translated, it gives CASNSLNTEAFF.

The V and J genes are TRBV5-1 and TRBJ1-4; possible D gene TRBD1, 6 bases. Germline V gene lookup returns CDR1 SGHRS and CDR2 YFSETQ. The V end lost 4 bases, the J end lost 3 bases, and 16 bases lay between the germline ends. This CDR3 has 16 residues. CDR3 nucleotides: TGCGCCAGCAGCCCCACGACAGGTCGGGCTAATGAAAAACTGTTTTTT. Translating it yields CASSPTTGRANEKLFF.

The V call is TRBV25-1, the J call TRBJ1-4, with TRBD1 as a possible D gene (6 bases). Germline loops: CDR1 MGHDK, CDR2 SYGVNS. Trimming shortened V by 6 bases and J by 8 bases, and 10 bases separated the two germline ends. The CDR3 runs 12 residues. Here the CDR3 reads CASRQGEEKLFF. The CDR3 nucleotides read TGTGCCAGCAGACAGGGAGAGGAAAAACTGTTTTTT.

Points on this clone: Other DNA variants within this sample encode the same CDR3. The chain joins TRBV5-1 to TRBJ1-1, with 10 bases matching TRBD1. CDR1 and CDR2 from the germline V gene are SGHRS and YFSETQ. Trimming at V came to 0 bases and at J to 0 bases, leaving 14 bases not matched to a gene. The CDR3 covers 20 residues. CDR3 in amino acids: CASSLAYRTGGGGMNTEAFF. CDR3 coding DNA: TGCGCCAGCAGCTTGGCCTATCGGACAGGGGGAGGCGGGATGAACACTGAAGCTTTCTTT.

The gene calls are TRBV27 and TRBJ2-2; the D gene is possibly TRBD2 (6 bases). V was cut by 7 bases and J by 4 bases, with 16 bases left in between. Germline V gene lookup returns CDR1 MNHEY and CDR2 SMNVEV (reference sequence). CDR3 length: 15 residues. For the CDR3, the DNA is TGTGCCAGCACCCTGGATGGGGGAGGCACCGGGGAGCTGTTTTTT. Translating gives CASTLDGGGTGELFF.

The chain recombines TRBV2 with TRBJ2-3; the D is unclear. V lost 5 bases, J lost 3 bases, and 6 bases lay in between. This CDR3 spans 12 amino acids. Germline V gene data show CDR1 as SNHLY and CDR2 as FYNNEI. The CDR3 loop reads CASSYGTDTQYF. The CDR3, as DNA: TGTGCCAGCAGTTACGGGACAGATACGCAGTATTTT.

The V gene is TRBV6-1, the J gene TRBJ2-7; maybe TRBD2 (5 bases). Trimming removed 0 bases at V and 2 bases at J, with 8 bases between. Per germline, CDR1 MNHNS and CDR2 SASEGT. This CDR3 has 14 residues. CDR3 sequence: CASSEASGPYEQYV. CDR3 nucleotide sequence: TGTGCCAGCAGTGAAGCAAGCGGTCCCTACGAGCAGTACGTC.

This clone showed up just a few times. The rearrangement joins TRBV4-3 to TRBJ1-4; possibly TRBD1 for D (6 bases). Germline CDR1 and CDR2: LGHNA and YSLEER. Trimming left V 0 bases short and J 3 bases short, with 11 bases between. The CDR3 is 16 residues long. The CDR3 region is CASSQDLGQPNEKLFF. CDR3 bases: TGCGCCAGCAGCCAAGATCTCGGACAGCCTAATGAAAAACTGTTTTTT.

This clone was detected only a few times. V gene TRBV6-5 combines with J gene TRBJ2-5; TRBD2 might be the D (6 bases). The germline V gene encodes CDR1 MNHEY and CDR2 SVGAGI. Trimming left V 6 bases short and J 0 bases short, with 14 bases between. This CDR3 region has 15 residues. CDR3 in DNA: TGTGCCAGCAGAACCGGGACTCCGTACCAAGAGACCCAGTACTTC. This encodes CASRTGTPYQETQYF.

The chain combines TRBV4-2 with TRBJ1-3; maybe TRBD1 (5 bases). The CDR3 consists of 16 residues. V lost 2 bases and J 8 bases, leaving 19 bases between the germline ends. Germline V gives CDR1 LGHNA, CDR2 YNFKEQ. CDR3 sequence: CASSQRYGRGVDTIYF. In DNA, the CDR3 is TGTGCCAGCAGCCAAAGATATGGCCGGGGGGTGGACACCATATATTTT.

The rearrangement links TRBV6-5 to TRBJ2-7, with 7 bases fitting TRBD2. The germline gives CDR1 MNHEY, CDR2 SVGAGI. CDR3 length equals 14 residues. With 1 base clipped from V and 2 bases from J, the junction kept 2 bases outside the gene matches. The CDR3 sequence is CASSYYSGTYEQYF. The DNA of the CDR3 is TGTGCCAGCAGTTACTACAGCGGGACCTACGAGCAGTACTTC.

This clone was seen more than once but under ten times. CDR3 sequence reads: CASSQDHRNTEAFF. The CDR3 DNA reads TGCGCCAGCAGCCAAGACCACAGGAACACTGAAGCTTTCTTT. This sequence joins TRBV4-1 and TRBJ1-1; unclear D gene. V was shortened by 0 bases and J by 1 base, with 6 bases between the two germline ends. The CDR3 sequence is 14 residues long. Germline loops: CDR1 MGHRA, CDR2 YSYEKL.

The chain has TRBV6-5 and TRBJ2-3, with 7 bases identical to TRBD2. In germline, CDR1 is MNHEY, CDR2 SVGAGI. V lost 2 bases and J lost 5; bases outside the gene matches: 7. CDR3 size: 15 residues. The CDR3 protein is CASSYRGRAGDTQYF. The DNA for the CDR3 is TGTGCCAGCAGTTACAGAGGGAGGGCCGGAGATACGCAGTATTTT.

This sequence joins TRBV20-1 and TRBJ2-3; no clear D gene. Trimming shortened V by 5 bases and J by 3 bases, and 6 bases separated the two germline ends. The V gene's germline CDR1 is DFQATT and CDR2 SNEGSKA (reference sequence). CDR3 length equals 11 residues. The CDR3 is CSASSTDTQYF. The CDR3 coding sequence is TGCAGTGCTTCCTCGACAGATACGCAGTATTTT.